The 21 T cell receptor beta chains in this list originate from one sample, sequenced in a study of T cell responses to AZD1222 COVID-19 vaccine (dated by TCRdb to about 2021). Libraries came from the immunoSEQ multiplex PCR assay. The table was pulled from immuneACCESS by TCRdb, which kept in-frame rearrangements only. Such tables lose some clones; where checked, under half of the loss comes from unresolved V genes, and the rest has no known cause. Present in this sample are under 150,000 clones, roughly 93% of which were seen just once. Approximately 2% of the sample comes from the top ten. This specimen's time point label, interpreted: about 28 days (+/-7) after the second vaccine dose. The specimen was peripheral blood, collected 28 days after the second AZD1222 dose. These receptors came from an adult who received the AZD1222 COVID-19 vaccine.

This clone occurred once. CDR3 coding DNA: TGCAGCGTTCACGACACTTCTAACTATGGCTACACCTTC. It specifies CSVHDTSNYGYTF. The gene calls are TRBV29-1 and TRBJ1-2; D unclear. The CDR3 runs to 13 residues. CDR1 and CDR2 from the germline V gene are SQVTM and ANQGSEA. Trimming took 5 bases from V and 0 from J, leaving 10 bases between them.

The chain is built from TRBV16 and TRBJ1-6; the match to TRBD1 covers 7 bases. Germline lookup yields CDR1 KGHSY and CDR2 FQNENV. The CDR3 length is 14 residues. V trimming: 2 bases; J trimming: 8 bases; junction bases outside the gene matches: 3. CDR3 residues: CASSQDTGDSPLHF. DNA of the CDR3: TGTGCCAGCAGCCAAGATACAGGGGATTCACCCCTCCACTTT.

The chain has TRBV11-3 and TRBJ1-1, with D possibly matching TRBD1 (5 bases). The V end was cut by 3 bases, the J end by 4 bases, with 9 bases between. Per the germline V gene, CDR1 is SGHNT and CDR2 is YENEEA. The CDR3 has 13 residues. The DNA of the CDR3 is TGTGCCAGCAGCTTCAGGGTAGGCACTGAAGCTTTCTTT. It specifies CASSFRVGTEAFF.

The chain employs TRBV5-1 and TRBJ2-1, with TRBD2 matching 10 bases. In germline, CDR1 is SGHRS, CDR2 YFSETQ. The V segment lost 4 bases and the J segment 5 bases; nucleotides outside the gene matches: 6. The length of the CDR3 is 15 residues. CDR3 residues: CASSPALAGDNEQFF. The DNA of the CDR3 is TGCGCCAGCAGCCCGGCCCTAGCGGGGGACAATGAGCAGTTCTTC.

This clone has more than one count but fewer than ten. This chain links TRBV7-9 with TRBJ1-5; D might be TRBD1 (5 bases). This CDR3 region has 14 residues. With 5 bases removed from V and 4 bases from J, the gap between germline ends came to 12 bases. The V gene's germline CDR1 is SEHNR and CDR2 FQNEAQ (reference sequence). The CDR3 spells CASSPLGGNQPQHF. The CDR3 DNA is TGTGCCAGCAGCCCCCTGGGGGGGAATCAGCCCCAGCATTTT. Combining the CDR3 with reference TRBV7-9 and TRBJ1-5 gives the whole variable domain DTGVSQNPRHKITKRGQNVTFRCDPISEHNRLYWYRQTLGQGPEFLTYFQNEAQLEKSRLLSDRFSAERPKGSFSTLEIQRTEQGDSAMYLCASSPLGGNQPQHFGDGTRLSIL.

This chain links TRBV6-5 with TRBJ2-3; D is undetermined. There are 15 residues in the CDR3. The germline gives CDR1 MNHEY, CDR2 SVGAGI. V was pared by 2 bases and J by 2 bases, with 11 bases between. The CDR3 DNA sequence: TGTGCCAGCAGTTACACGGCGCTTACCACAGATACGCAGTATTTT. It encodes CASSYTALTTDTQYF.

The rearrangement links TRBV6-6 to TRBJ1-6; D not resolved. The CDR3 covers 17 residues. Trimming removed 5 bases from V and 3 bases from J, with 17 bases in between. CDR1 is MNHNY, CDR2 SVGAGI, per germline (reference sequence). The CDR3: CASSPVNSVYYNSPLHF. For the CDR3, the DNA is TGTGCCAGCAGTCCCGTTAATTCAGTTTACTATAATTCACCCCTCCACTTT.

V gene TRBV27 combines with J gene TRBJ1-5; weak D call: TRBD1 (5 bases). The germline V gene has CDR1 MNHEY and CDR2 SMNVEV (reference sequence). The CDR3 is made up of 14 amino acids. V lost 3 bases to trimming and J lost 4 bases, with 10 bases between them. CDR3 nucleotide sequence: TGTGCCAGCAGTTTTCAGGGAAGAAATCAGCCCCAGCATTTT. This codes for CASSFQGRNQPQHF.

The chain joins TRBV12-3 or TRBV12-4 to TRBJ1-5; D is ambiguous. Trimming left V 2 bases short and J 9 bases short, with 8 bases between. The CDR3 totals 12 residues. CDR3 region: CASSLKGSPQHF. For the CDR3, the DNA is TGTGCCAGCAGTTTAAAGGGATCGCCCCAGCATTTT.

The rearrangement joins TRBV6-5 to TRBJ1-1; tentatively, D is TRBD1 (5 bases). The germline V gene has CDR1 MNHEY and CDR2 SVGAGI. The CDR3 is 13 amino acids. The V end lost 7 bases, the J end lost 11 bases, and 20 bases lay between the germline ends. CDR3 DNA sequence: TGTGCCAGCACTTCCGGGAGGCCGGAGGGGGCTTTCTTT. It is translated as CASTSGRPEGAFF.

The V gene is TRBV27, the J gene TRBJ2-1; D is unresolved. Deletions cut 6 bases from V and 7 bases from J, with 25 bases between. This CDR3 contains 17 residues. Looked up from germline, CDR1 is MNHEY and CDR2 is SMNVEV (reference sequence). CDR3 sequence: CASSSLGKPRTANEQFF. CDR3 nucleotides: TGTGCCAGCAGCTCACTCGGAAAGCCCCGAACAGCTAATGAGCAGTTCTTC.

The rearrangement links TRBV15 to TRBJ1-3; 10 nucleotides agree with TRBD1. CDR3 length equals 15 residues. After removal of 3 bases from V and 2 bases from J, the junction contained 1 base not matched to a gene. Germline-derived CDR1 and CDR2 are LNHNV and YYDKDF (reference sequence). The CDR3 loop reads CATSRDRGAGNTIYF. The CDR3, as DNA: TGTGCCACCAGCAGGGACAGGGGGGCTGGAAACACCATATATTTT.

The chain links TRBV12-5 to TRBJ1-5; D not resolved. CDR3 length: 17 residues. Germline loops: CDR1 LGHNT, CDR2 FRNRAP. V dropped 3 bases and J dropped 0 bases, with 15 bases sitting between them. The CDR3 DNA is TGTGCTAGTGGTTTTACTGGGCCCGACATTAGCAATCAGCCCCAGCATTTT. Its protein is CASGFTGPDISNQPQHF.

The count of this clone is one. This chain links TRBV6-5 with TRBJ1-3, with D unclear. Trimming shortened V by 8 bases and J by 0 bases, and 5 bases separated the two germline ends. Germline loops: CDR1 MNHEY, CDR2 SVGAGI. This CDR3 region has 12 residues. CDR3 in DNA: TGTGCCAGCCTCAGCTCTGGAAACACCATATATTTT. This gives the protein CASLSSGNTIYF.

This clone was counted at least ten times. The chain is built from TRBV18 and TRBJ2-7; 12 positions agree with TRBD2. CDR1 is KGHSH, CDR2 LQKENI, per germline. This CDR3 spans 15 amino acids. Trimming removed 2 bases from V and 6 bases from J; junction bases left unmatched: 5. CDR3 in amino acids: CASSPVTSGSIEQYF. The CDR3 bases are TGTGCCAGCTCACCAGTGACTAGCGGGAGTATCGAGCAGTACTTC.

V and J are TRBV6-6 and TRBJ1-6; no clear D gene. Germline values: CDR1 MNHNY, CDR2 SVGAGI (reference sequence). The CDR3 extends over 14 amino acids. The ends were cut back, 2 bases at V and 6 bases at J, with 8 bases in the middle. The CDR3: CASSYQSPNSPLHF. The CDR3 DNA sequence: TGTGCCAGCAGTTACCAGTCCCCTAATTCACCCCTCCACTTT.

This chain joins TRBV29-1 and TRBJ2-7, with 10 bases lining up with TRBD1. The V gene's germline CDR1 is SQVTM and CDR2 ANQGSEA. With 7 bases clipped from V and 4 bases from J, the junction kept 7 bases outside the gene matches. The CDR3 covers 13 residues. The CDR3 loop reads CSASGQGLYEQYF. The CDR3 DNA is TGCAGCGCGTCGGGACAGGGGTTATACGAGCAGTACTTC.

CDR3 protein: CVRSLGLLPGTQETQYF. Written as DNA, the CDR3 is TGTGTCAGAAGCTTAGGATTACTTCCAGGGACCCAAGAGACCCAGTACTTC. The J gene is TRBJ2-5, the V gene TRBV7-5. TRBV7-5 is a listed pseudogene. The CDR3 contains 17 residues.

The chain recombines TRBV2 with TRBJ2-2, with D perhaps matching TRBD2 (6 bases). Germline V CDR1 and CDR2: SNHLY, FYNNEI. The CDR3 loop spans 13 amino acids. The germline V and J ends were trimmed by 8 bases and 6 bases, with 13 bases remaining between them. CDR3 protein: CASDTWGAGELFF. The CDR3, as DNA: TGTGCCAGCGACACGTGGGGGGCCGGGGAGCTGTTTTTT.

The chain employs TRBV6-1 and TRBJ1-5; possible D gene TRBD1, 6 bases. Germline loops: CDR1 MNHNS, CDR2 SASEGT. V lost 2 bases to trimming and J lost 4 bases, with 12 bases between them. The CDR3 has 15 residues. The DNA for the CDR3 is TGTGCCAGCAGTGAACGGGGGGCACAGAATCAGCCCCAGCATTTT. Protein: CASSERGAQNQPQHF.

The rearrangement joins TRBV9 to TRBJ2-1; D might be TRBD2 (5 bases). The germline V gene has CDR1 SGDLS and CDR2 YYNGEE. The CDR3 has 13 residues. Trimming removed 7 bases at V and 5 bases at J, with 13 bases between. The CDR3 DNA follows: TGTGCCAGCCGTGCGGGTGGGGACAATGAGCAGTTCTTC. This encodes CASRAGGDNEQFF.